This T cell receptor (beta chain) emerged from a study of CD8+ T cells in alopecia areata. For the study at large: Treated patients were given 5 to 10 mg oral tofacitinib twice daily.

In alopecia areata patients, both lesional scalp punch biopsies and peripheral blood were collected. PBMCs yielded sorted CD4+ and CD8+ T cells. V lost 7 bases and J 2 bases, leaving 6 bases between the germline ends. Per the germline V gene, CDR1 is SQVTM and CDR2 is ANQGSEA. CDR3 length equals 11 residues. Study-wide results and caveats: Among patients, TCR sharing was less clear than in mice, a difference possibly due in part to HLA diversity in the patient population.

This clone came up once. Its antigen is currently unknown. RNA extraction and reverse transcription yielded cDNA as sequencing template. Libraries were prepared by immunoSEQ multiplex PCR; TCRdb keeps only in-frame clonotypes and omits some of them. This sample yields hundreds of thousands of clones, of which around two thirds are seen a single time; approximately 1.2% belongs to the top ten. The specimen comprised CD4+ T cells sorted from blood, sampled at week 0. The V call is TRBV29-1, the J call TRBJ1-3; no clear D. This receptor was taken from a human donor with alopecia areata. Written as DNA, the CDR3 is TGCAGCGGGACGGCTGGAAACACCATATATTTT. Residues: CSGTAGNTIYF.